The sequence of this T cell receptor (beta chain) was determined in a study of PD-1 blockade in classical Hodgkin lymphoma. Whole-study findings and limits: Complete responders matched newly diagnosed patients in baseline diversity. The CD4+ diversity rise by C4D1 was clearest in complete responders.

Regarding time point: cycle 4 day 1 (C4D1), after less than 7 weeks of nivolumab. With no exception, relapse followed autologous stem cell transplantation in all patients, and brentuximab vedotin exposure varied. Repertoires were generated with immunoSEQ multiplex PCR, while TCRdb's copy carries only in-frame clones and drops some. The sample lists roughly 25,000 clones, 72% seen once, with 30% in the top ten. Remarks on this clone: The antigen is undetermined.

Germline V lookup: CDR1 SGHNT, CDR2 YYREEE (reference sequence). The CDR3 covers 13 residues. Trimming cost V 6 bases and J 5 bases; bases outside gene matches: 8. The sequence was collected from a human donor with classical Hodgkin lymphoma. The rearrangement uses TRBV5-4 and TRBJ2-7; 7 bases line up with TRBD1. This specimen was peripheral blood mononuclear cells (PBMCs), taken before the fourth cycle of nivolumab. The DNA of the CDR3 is TGTGCCAGCAACGTCCAGGGGGTCCACGAGCAGTACTTC. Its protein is CASNVQGVHEQYF. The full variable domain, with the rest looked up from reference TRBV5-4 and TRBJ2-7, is ETGVTQSPTHLIKTRGQQVTLRCSSQSGHNTVSWYQQALGQGPQFIFQYYREEENGRGNFPPRFSGLQFPNYSSELNVNALELDDSALYLCASNVQGVHEQYFGPGTRLTVT.